The clone carrying this TCR beta chain was detected only a few times. No antigen is known for it. Via the markers CD45RO/CCR7/CD25/CD127/CD95/CD27, stem cell-like memory, regulatory, central memory and naive CD4+ cells were sorted. J was trimmed by 12 bases and V by 7 bases; bases with no gene match: 10. CDR1 and CDR2 from the germline V gene are GTSNPN and SVGIG (reference sequence). This CDR3 region has 12 residues. TCRB transcripts that were expressed got sequenced, as all of the isolated RNA had been reverse transcribed. TCRdb keeps only in-frame clones here, not all; method: immunoSEQ multiplex PCR. The sample has 310,000 or so clones, approximately 10% seen once; the top ten hold around 1%. This specimen belongs to a study of beta chain features in type 1 diabetes. General study findings and limits: When VDJ junctions were examined, type 1 diabetes patients showed fewer insertions and more deletions. Shorter TCRB CDR3s, moderately but significantly so, marked every one of the four CD4+ subsets in Type 1 diabetes patients.

V usage is TRBV30 and J usage is TRBJ2-1; 9 nucleotides align to TRBD1. The receptor comes from a man aged 30 to 39 with type 1 diabetes. The sample consisted of central memory CD4+ T cells from blood. CDR3: CALNRDRVGQFF. The CDR3 nucleotides are TGTGCCTTAAACCGGGACAGGGTTGGGCAGTTCTTC.